Listed here is a single T cell receptor beta chain. Its antigen is undetermined. Germline V gives CDR1 MNHNS, CDR2 SASEGT. The CDR3 spans 15 residues. V lost 2 bases to trimming and J lost 9 bases; unmatched junction nucleotides: 7. This sample was included in a study of beta chain features in type 1 diabetes. General study points: Shorter TCRB CDR3s, moderately but significantly so, marked every one of the four CD4+ subsets in Type 1 diabetes patients.

Reverse transcribing all isolated RNA meant expressed TCRB transcripts were sequenced. Only in-frame clones appear in the TCRdb table, and some are missing; sequencing was by immunoSEQ multiplex PCR. The sample records more than 95,000 clones, 15% to 20% being singletons. The chain couples TRBV6-1 to TRBJ1-6, with 7 positions matching TRBD1. The sequenced sample was central memory CD4+ T cells from blood. This clonotype originated in a man aged 18 to 30 with type 1 diabetes. CDR3 sequence: CASSESETGFSPLHF. In nucleotides, the CDR3 is TGTGCCAGCAGTGAAAGTGAGACAGGGTTTTCACCCCTCCACTTT.